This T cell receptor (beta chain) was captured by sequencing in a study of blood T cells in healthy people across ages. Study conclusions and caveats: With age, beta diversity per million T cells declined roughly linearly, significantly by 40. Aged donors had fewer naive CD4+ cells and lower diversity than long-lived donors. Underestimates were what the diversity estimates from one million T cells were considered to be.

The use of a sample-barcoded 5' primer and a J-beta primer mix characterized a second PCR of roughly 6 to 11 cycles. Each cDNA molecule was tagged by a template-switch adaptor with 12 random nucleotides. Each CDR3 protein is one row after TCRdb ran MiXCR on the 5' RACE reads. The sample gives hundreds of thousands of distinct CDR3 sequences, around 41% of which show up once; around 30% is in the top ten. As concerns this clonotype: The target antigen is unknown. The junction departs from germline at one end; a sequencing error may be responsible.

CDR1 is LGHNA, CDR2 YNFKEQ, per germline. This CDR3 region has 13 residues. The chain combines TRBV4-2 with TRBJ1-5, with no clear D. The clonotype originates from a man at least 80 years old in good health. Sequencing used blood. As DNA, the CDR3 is TGTGCCGGCAGCCAAGAGGAGGGTCGGCCCCAGCATTTT. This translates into CAGSQEEGRPQHF.